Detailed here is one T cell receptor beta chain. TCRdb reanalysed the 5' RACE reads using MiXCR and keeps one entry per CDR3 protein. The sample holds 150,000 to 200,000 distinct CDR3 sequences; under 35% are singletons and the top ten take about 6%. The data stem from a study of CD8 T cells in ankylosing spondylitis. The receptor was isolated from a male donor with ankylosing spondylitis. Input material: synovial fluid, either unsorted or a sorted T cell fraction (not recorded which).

CDR3: CSAQGIATYEQYF. The DNA for the CDR3 is TGCAGTGCTCAGGGGATCGCTACCTACGAGCAGTACTTC. The rearrangement links TRBV20-1 to TRBJ2-7, with D possibly TRBD1 on 6 matching bases. CDR3 length: 13 amino acids. Looked up from germline, CDR1 is DFQATT and CDR2 is SNEGSKA (reference sequence). Between the trimmed V and J ends, which lost 5 bases and 2 bases, there was a span of 13 bases.